This passage covers 30 T cell receptor beta chains from one sample sequenced in a study of response to subunit inactivated influenza vaccine. MiXCR, run by TCRdb on the RT-PCR reads, gives a single entry per CDR3 protein. This sample has roughly 760,000 distinct CDR3 sequences; around 20% occur once, and the top ten carry 10% to 13%. The source was PBMCs from blood, collected about 5 days after vaccination. These receptors originate from a man over 45 who received an inactivated influenza vaccine.

This clonotype appeared a few times. The chain is built from TRBV7-9 and TRBJ2-7; unclear D gene. The CDR3 totals 13 residues. V lost 2 bases and J lost 3, with 8 bases in between. Germline-derived CDR1 and CDR2 are SEHNR and FQNEAQ (reference sequence). The CDR3 sequence: CASSLNGFYEQYF. The CDR3 DNA sequence: TGTGCCAGCAGCTTAAACGGGTTCTACGAGCAGTACTTC.

This chain joins TRBV5-5 and TRBJ2-3; the D is unclear. Germline-derived CDR1 and CDR2 are SGHKS and YYEKEE (reference sequence). The CDR3 has 13 amino acids. The V end was cut by 0 bases, the J end by 7 bases, with 9 bases between. The CDR3: CASSLVLDNTQYF. CDR3 DNA: TGTGCCAGCAGCTTGGTTTTGGATAATACGCAGTATTTT.

The rearrangement joins TRBV7-8 to TRBJ2-7; either TRBD1 or TRBD2 may supply D (5 bases each). V lost 4 bases and J lost 5, with 12 bases in between. Germline V gives CDR1 SGHVS, CDR2 FQNEAQ. The CDR3 runs 13 residues. The CDR3 DNA is TGTGCCAGCAGCTGGGACCGGAGTAACGAGCAGTACTTC. This translates into CASSWDRSNEQYF.

The gene calls are TRBV27 and TRBJ2-7; TRBD1 agrees at 10 bases. Germline CDR1 is MNHEY and CDR2 is SMNVEV (reference sequence). V dropped 6 bases and J dropped 1; count of bases not matched to a gene: 6. The CDR3 runs to 15 residues. CDR3: CASRPGTGASYEQYF. For the CDR3, the DNA is TGTGCCAGCAGACCCGGGACAGGGGCATCCTACGAGCAGTACTTC.

Ten or more counts support this clonotype. The chain uses TRBV3-1 and TRBJ2-7; 11 bases line up with TRBD2. V was clipped by 2 bases and J by 6 bases; unmatched bases: 6. Germline V CDR1 and CDR2: LGHDT, YNNKEL (reference sequence). This CDR3 contains 15 residues. CDR3 protein: CASSQFRGTSGEQYF. In nucleotides, the CDR3 is TGTGCCAGCAGCCAATTCCGCGGGACTAGCGGCGAGCAGTACTTC.

The chain carries TRBV30 and TRBJ2-1; no clear D. CDR1 GTSNPN and CDR2 SVGIG come from the germline V gene (reference sequence). V was trimmed by 6 bases and J by 8 bases, leaving 17 bases between them. The CDR3 spans 13 residues. CDR3 DNA: TGTGCCTGCCACCAGCACCCTGGGGATGAGCAGTTCTTC. Translated, it gives CACHQHPGDEQFF. The variable domain in full, completed from reference TRBV30 and TRBJ2-1, reads SQTIHQWPATLVQPVGSPLSLECTVEGTSNPNLYWYRQAAGRGLQLLFYSVGIGQISSEVPQNLSASRPQDRQFILSSKKLLLSDSGFYLCACHQHPGDEQFFGPGTRLTVL.

This clonotype appeared a few times. V gene TRBV11-1 combines with J gene TRBJ2-7, with a tentative D call TRBD1 (7 bases). The CDR3 consists of 18 residues. The germline CDR1 and CDR2 sequences are SGHAT and FQDESV (reference sequence). V was cut by 1 base and J by 5 bases, with 24 bases left in between. The CDR3 spells CASSLVYGTYRGGDEQYF. CDR3 nucleotide sequence: TGTGCCAGCAGCTTAGTCTATGGGACTTACAGGGGAGGCGACGAGCAGTACTTC.

In its sample, this clonotype was seen many times. This rearrangement joins TRBV7-9 to TRBJ1-5, with D perhaps TRBD1 (6 bases). From germline, CDR1 is SEHNR and CDR2 FQNEAQ (reference sequence). V was shortened by 1 base and J by 0 bases, with 7 bases between the two germline ends. CDR3 length: 15 residues. The CDR3 here is CASSLGTASNQPQHF. The CDR3 coding sequence is TGTGCCAGCAGCTTAGGGACAGCTAGCAATCAGCCCCAGCATTTT. Using reference TRBV7-9 and TRBJ1-5 for the parts outside the CDR3, the full variable domain is DTGVSQNPRHKITKRGQNVTFRCDPISEHNRLYWYRQTLGQGPEFLTYFQNEAQLEKSRLLSDRFSAERPKGSFSTLEIQRTEQGDSAMYLCASSLGTASNQPQHFGDGTRLSIL.

The chain is built from TRBV7-2 and TRBJ2-1, with D perhaps matching TRBD1 or TRBD2 (6 bases each). The V end was cut by 5 bases, the J end by 11 bases, with 13 bases between. Germline V gene data show CDR1 as SGHTA and CDR2 as FQGNSA. The CDR3 runs 12 residues. The CDR3 loop is CASSEGGRKQFF. The CDR3 DNA reads as TGTGCCAGCAGCGAAGGGGGGAGAAAGCAGTTCTTC.

The CDR3 nucleotides read TGTGCCAGCACCAAGGGACTTAGCACAGATACGCAGTATTTT. This codes for CASTKGLSTDTQYF. This chain links TRBV18 with TRBJ2-3, with TRBD2 as a possible D gene (6 bases). Per germline, CDR1 KGHSH and CDR2 LQKENI. There are 14 residues in the CDR3. Trimming removed 8 bases at V and 0 bases at J, with 12 bases between.

Points on this clonotype: Sequence at one end of the junction differs from germline and may be a read error. The V call is TRBV20-1, the J call TRBJ1-2; D not certain. The CDR3 runs to 11 residues. Germline assignment: CDR1 DFQATT and CDR2 SNEGSKA (reference sequence). CDR3 protein: CSAEGNYGHTF. The CDR3 nucleotides are TGCAGTGCGGAGGGTAACTATGGCCACACCTTC.

The chain recombines TRBV10-3 with TRBJ2-2, with 9 bases lining up with TRBD2. Germline CDR1 is ENHRY and CDR2 is SYGVKD. The CDR3 spans 13 residues. V shed 10 bases, J shed 6 bases, and the junction held 6 bases outside the gene matches. In DNA form, the CDR3 reads TGTGCCACCTATAGCGGGGGCCCCGGGGAGCTGTTTTTT. This codes for CATYSGGPGELFF.

This clonotype was observed a handful of times. This rearrangement joins TRBV7-9 to TRBJ2-7; D is ambiguous. Germline loops: CDR1 SEHNR, CDR2 FQNEAQ (reference sequence). The CDR3 is 15 residues long. V lost 3 bases and J 2 bases, leaving 14 bases between the germline ends. CDR3 sequence: CASSLGPVTAYEQYF. CDR3 DNA sequence: TGTGCCAGCAGCTTGGGTCCAGTCACTGCCTACGAGCAGTACTTC.

This clonotype occurred a few times. The chain recombines TRBV6-1 with TRBJ2-7; D ambiguous. The length of the CDR3 is 12 residues. Trimming removed 3 bases at V and 4 bases at J, with 7 bases between. Per the germline V gene, CDR1 is MNHNS and CDR2 is SASEGT. CDR3 in DNA: TGTGCCAGCAGTGAGACGTTTTACGAGCAGTACTTC. Translating it yields CASSETFYEQYF.

This clonotype was seen only once. This rearrangement joins TRBV29-1 to TRBJ2-3; 7 nucleotides match TRBD2. The CDR3 has 14 amino acids. V dropped 0 bases and J dropped 4; count of bases not matched to a gene: 4. Germline V gene data show CDR1 as SQVTM and CDR2 as ANQGSEA. The CDR3 DNA reads as TGCAGCGTTGAAGATCTTCGGGGGGCAGATACGCAGTATTTT. Translating it yields CSVEDLRGADTQYF.

The rearrangement uses TRBV20-1 and TRBJ1-5, with 9 positions matching TRBD1. Germline V CDR1 and CDR2: DFQATT, SNEGSKA (reference sequence). J gave up 7 bases and V 5 bases, and 12 bases lay outside the gene matches. This CDR3 is built from 15 residues. CDR3 loop: CSAFLPGTGRQPQHF. DNA for the CDR3: TGCAGTGCTTTCTTACCGGGGACAGGGAGGCAGCCCCAGCATTTT.

This clonotype was picked up a small number of times. This sequence joins TRBV20-1 and TRBJ2-1; 12 bases agree with TRBD2. There are 16 residues in the CDR3. Germline V lookup: CDR1 DFQATT, CDR2 SNEGSKA (reference sequence). Losses at the gene ends were 5 bases for V and 10 bases for J; bases not matched to a gene: 15. DNA of the CDR3: TGCAGTGCTGGCACGGGGCTAGCGGGAGGGGTAAGAGAGCAGTTCTTC. Translated, it gives CSAGTGLAGGVREQFF.

The V and J genes are TRBV20-1 and TRBJ1-4; D is uncertain. V was shortened by 6 bases and J by 6 bases, with 17 bases between the two germline ends. Per germline, CDR1 DFQATT and CDR2 SNEGSKA (reference sequence). The CDR3 covers 14 residues. The CDR3 coding sequence is TGCAGTGCCCCCGGCCCCTGGGTAGATGAAAAACTGTTTTTT. Its protein product is CSAPGPWVDEKLFF.

This sequence joins TRBV6-1 and TRBJ2-1; 7 positions agree with TRBD1. There are 13 residues in the CDR3. Germline V gene lookup returns CDR1 MNHNS and CDR2 SASEGT. With V trimmed by 2 bases and J by 7 bases, 2 bases remained unmatched. CDR3 amino acids: CASSEMDRNEQFF. The CDR3 DNA sequence: TGTGCCAGCAGTGAAATGGACAGGAATGAGCAGTTCTTC.

The V call is TRBV5-1, the J call TRBJ2-5; TRBD1 is a possible D gene (5 bases). Deletions cut 2 bases from V and 1 base from J, with 12 bases between. This CDR3 contains 15 residues. Looked up from germline, CDR1 is SGHRS and CDR2 is YFSETQ. The CDR3 region is CASSFRGLVQETQYF. DNA of the CDR3: TGCGCCAGCAGCTTTAGGGGCCTCGTCCAAGAGACCCAGTACTTC.

This chain connects TRBV7-2 to TRBJ2-6; possible D gene TRBD2, 5 bases. Germline-derived CDR1 and CDR2 are SGHTA and FQGNSA. CDR3 length: 16 amino acids. V was shortened by 7 bases and J by 3 bases, with 16 bases between the two germline ends. CDR3 region: CASTSMAGVGANVLTF. The CDR3 DNA sequence: TGTGCCAGCACCTCAATGGCCGGGGTTGGGGCCAACGTCCTGACTTTC.

On this clonotype: A junction boundary mismatches the germline segment, possibly from a read error. The chain employs TRBV6-5 and TRBJ2-7; D not certain. The CDR3 sequence is 12 residues long. Per germline, CDR1 MNHEY and CDR2 SVGAGI. CDR3 loop: CASCYSGLVQYF. The CDR3 DNA sequence: TGTGCCAGCTGTTACTCTGGGCTGGTGCAGTACTTC.

This chain uses TRBV19 with TRBJ2-7, with D maybe TRBD2 (7 bases). Germline V CDR1 and CDR2: LNHDA, SQIVND (reference sequence). Trimming took 6 bases from V and 6 from J, leaving 24 bases between them. The CDR3 length is 16 residues. The CDR3 loop is CASSTASGHRGAEQYF. The CDR3 nucleotides read TGTGCCAGTAGCACTGCCTCTGGACACCGGGGGGCCGAGCAGTACTTC. Drawing the rest from reference TRBV19 and TRBJ2-7, the complete variable domain is DGGITQSPKYLFRKEGQNVTLSCEQNLNHDAMYWYRQDPGQGLRLIYYSQIVNDFQKGDIAEGYSVSREKKESFPLTVTSAQKNPTAFYLCASSTASGHRGAEQYFGPGTRLTVT.

This chain links TRBV5-1 with TRBJ2-1; perhaps TRBD2 as D (6 bases). CDR1 is SGHRS, CDR2 YFSETQ, per germline. V shed 0 bases and J shed 6 bases, with 13 bases lying between them. The length of the CDR3 is 15 residues. The CDR3 region has the DNA TGCGCCAGCAGCTTGGGAGTAGCGGAGGTCAATGAGCAGTTCTTC. It codes for CASSLGVAEVNEQFF.

This clonotype was seen once. The CDR3 is CASSPNLPAPRQYNEQFF. The CDR3, as DNA: TGTGCCAGCAGTCCCAACTTACCTGCTCCAAGACAGTACAATGAGCAGTTCTTC. This chain uses TRBV28 with TRBJ2-1; D perhaps matches TRBD1 (5 bases). This CDR3 spans 18 amino acids. Germline assignment: CDR1 MDHEN and CDR2 SYDVKM. Trimming removed 5 bases from V and 4 bases from J, with 24 bases in between.

The V call is TRBV29-1, the J call TRBJ2-1, with TRBD2 matching over 11 bases. V shed 3 bases and J 13 bases; nucleotides not matched to a gene: 14. CDR3 length: 15 amino acids. Germline V CDR1 and CDR2: SQVTM, ANQGSEA. CDR3 in DNA: TGCAGCGTTGACCCTCCCCTTTCTAGCGGGAGGATTCAGTTCTTC. Amino acids: CSVDPPLSSGRIQFF.

This clonotype was detected once. The chain couples TRBV20-1 to TRBJ2-2; D perhaps matches TRBD1 (5 bases). V was clipped by 1 base and J by 3 bases, with 15 bases between them. CDR3 length: 16 amino acids. Per germline, CDR1 DFQATT and CDR2 SNEGSKA (reference sequence). CDR3 amino acids: CSARGGRLRDTGELFF. CDR3 sequence (DNA): TGCAGTGCTAGAGGGGGCAGGCTACGTGACACCGGGGAGCTGTTTTTT.

This clonotype has a handful of counts. The chain employs TRBV6-1 and TRBJ2-7, with D tentatively TRBD2 (7 bases). V gave up 10 bases and J gave up 2 bases, with 18 bases separating them. The CDR3 is made up of 14 amino acids. Looked up from germline, CDR1 is MNHNS and CDR2 is SASEGT. Here the CDR3 DNA reads TGTGCCACCCGACCGGGGGGCGGGACCTACGAGCAGTACTTC. Translated: CATRPGGGTYEQYF.

The V and J genes are TRBV6-5 and TRBJ1-2; D remains ambiguous. Germline V lookup: CDR1 MNHEY, CDR2 SVGAGI. The V end was cut by 0 bases, the J end by 3 bases, with 11 bases between. The CDR3 is 15 amino acids. The CDR3 nucleotides are TGTGCCAGCAGTTACTCGGAGTCAGCTTACTATGGCTACACCTTC. It is translated as CASSYSESAYYGYTF.

The chain uses TRBV20-1 and TRBJ2-7; 11 bases line up with TRBD2. CDR1 is DFQATT and CDR2 is SNEGSKA in the germline V gene (reference sequence). The CDR3 covers 12 residues. After removal of 5 bases from V and 4 bases from J, the junction contained 1 base not matched to a gene. In nucleotides, the CDR3 is TGCAGTGCTTGGACTAGCGGGTACGAGCAGTACTTC. This gives the protein CSAWTSGYEQYF.